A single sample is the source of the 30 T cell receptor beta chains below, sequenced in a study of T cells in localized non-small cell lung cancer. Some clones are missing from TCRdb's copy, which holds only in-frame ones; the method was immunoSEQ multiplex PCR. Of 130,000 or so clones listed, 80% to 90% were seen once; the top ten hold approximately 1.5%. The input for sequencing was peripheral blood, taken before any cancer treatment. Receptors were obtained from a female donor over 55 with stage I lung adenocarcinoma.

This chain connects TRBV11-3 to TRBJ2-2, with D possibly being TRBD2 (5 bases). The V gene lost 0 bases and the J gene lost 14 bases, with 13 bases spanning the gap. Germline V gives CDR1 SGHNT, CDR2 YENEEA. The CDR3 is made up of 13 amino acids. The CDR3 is CASSLDETGKLFF. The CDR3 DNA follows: TGTGCCAGCAGCTTAGACGAAACCGGGAAACTGTTTTTT.

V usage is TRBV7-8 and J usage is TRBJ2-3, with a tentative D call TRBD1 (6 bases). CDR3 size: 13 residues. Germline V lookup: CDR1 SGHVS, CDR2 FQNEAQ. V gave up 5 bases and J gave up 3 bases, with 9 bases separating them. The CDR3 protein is CASSQTGTDTQYF. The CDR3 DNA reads TGTGCCAGCAGCCAAACAGGGACAGATACGCAGTATTTT.

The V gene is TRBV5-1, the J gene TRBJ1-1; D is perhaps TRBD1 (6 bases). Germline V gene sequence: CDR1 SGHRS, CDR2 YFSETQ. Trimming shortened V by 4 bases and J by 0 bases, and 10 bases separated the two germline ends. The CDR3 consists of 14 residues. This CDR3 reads CASSTRTVNTEAFF. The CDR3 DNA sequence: TGCGCCAGCAGCACCAGGACAGTGAACACTGAAGCTTTCTTT.

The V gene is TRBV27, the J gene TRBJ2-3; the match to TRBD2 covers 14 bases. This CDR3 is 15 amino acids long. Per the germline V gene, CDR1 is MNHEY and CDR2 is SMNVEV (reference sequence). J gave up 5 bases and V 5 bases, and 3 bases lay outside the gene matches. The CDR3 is CASSRLAGGEDTQYF. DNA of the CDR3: TGTGCCAGCAGTAGACTAGCGGGAGGGGAAGATACGCAGTATTTT.

The CDR3 DNA reads as TGTGCCAGCAGCGCGACAGGATTCTCTGGAAACACCATATATTTT. It translates to CASSATGFSGNTIYF. The J gene is TRBJ1-3, the V gene TRBV11-2; D perhaps matches TRBD1 (6 bases). The CDR3 runs to 15 residues. Germline values: CDR1 SGHAT, CDR2 FQNNGV. Trimming took off 5 bases at V and 0 bases at J, with 11 bases between the two ends. The full variable domain, rest sourced from reference TRBV11-2 and TRBJ1-3, is EAGVAQSPRYKIIEKRQSVAFWCNPISGHATLYWYQQILGQGPKLLIQFQNNGVVDDSQLPKDRFSAERLKGVDSTLKIQPAKLEDSAVYLCASSATGFSGNTIYFGEGSWLTVV.

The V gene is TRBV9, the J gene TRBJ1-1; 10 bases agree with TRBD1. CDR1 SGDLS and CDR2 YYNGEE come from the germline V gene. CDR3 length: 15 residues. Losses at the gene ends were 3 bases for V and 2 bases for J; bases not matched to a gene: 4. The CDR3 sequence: CASSAGTGVNTEAFF. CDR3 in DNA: TGTGCCAGCAGCGCAGGGACAGGGGTTAACACTGAAGCTTTCTTT.

Written as DNA, the CDR3 is TGTGCCAGCGGACCGGACTACACCGGGGAGCTGTTTTTT. This gives the protein CASGPDYTGELFF. The rearrangement joins TRBV7-3 to TRBJ2-2; the D gene is possibly TRBD2 (5 bases). Germline loops: CDR1 SGHTA, CDR2 FQGTGA. The CDR3 is 13 residues long. V lost 8 bases, J lost 3 bases, and 10 bases lay in between.

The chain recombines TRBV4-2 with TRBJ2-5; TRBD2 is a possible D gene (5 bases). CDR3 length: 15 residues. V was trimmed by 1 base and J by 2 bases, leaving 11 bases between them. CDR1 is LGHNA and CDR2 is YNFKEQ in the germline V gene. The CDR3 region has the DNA TGTGCCAGCAGCCAAGTCTTAGCGACACAAGAGACCCAGTACTTC. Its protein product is CASSQVLATQETQYF.

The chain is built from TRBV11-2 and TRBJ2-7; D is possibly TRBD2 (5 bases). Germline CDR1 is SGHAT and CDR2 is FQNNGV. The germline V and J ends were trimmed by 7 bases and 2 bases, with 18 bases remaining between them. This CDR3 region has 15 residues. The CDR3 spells CASTLAPLAAYEQYF. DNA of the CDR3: TGTGCCAGCACCCTAGCACCCCTAGCCGCCTACGAGCAGTACTTC.

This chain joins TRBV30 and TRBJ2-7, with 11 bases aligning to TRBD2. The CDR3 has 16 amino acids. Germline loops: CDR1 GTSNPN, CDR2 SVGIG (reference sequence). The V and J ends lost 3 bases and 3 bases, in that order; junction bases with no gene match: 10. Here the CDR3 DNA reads TGTGCCTGGAGGCCGGGACTAGCGGCTATCATCTACGAGCAGTACTTC. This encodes CAWRPGLAAIIYEQYF.

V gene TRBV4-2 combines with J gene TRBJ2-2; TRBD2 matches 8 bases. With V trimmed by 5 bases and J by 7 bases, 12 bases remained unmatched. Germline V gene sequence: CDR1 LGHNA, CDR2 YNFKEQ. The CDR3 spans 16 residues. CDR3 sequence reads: CASSTVSGSSIGELFF. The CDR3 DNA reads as TGTGCCAGCAGCACCGTGAGCGGGAGCTCCATCGGGGAGCTGTTTTTT.

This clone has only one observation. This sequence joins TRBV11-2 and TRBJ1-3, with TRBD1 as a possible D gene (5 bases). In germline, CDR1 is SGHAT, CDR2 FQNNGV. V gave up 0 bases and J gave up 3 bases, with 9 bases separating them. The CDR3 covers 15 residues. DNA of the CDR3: TGTGCCAGCAGCTTAGATGGGGACGGTGGAAACACCATATATTTT. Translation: CASSLDGDGGNTIYF. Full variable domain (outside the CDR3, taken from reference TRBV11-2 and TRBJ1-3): EAGVAQSPRYKIIEKRQSVAFWCNPISGHATLYWYQQILGQGPKLLIQFQNNGVVDDSQLPKDRFSAERLKGVDSTLKIQPAKLEDSAVYLCASSLDGDGGNTIYFGEGSWLTVV.

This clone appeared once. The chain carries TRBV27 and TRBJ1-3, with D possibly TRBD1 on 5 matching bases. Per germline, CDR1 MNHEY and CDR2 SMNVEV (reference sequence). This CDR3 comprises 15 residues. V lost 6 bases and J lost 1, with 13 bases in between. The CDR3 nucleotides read TGTGCCAGCAGGTCCGGGGGGGGGTCTGGAAACACCATATATTTT. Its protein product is CASRSGGGSGNTIYF.

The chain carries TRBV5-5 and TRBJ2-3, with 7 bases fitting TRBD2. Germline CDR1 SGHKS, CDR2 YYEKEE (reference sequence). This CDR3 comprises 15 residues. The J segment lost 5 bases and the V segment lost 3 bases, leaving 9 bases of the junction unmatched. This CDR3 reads CASSSNWGGGDTQYF. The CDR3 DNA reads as TGTGCCAGCAGCTCCAACTGGGGGGGAGGAGATACGCAGTATTTT. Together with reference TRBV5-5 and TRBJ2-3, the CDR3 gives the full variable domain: DAGVTQSPTHLIKTRGQQVTLRCSPISGHKSVSWYQQVLGQGPQFIFQYYEKEERGRGNFPDRFSARQFPNYSSELNVNALLLGDSALYLCASSSNWGGGDTQYFGPGTRLTVL.

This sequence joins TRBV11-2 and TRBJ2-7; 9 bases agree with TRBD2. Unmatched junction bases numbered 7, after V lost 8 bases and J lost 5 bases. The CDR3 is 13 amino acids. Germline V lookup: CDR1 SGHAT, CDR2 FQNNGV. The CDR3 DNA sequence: TGTGCCAGCGGACACGGGACTAGCCACGAGCAGTACTTC. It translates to CASGHGTSHEQYF.

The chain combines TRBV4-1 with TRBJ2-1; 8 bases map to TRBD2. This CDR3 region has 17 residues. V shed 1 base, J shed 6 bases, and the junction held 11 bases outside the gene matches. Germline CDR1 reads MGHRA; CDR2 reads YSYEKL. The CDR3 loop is CASSQVGSGLGANEQFF. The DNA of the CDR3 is TGCGCCAGCAGCCAAGTAGGGTCGGGACTAGGGGCCAATGAGCAGTTCTTC.

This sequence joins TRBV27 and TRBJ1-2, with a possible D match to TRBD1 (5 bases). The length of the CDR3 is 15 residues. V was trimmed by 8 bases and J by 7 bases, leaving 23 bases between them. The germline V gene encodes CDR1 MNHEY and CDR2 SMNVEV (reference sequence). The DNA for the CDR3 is TGTGCCAGCGGTAATGTAAGACAGACCTATAGTGGCTACACCTTC. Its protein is CASGNVRQTYSGYTF.

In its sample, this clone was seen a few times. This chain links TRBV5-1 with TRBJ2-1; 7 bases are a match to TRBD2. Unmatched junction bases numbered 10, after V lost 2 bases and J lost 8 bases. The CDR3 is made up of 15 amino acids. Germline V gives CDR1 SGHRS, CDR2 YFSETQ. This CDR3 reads CASSLGSGVSYEQFF. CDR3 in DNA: TGCGCCAGCAGCTTAGGCAGCGGGGTTAGCTATGAGCAGTTCTTC.

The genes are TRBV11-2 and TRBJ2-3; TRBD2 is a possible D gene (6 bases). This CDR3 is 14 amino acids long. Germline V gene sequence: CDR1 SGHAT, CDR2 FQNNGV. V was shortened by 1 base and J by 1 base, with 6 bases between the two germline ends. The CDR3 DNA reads TGTGCCAGCAGCTTAGCGGGGGGCACAGATACGCAGTATTTT. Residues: CASSLAGGTDTQYF.

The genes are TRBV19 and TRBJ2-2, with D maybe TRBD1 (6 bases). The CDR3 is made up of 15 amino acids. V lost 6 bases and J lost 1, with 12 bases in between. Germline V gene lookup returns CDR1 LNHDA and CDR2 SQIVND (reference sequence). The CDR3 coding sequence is TGTGCCAGTAGAGGTTCAGGGGTGAACACCGGGGAGCTGTTTTTT. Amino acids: CASRGSGVNTGELFF.

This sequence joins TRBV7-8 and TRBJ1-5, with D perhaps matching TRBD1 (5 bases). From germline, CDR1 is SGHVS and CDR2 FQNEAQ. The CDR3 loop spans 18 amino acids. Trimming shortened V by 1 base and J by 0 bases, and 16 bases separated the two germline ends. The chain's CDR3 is CASSLGIGTDHSNQPQHF. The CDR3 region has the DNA TGTGCCAGCAGCTTAGGAATAGGGACGGACCATAGCAATCAGCCCCAGCATTTT.

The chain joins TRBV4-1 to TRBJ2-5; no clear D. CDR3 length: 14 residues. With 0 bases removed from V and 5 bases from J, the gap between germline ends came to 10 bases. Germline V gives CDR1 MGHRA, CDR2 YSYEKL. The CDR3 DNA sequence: TGCGCCAGCAGCCAAGATATTGGGAAGGAGACCCAGTACTTC. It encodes CASSQDIGKETQYF.

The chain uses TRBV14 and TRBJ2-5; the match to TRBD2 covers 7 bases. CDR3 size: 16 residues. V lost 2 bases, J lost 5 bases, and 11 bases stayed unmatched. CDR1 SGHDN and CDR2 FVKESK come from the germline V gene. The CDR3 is CASSQRKPLGGETQYF. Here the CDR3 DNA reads TGTGCCAGCAGCCAAAGGAAGCCGCTGGGGGGGGAGACCCAGTACTTC.

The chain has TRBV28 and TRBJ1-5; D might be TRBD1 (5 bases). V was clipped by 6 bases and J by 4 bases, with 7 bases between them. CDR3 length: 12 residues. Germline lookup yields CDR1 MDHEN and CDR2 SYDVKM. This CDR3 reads CASRTENQPQHF. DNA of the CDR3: TGTGCCAGCAGGACAGAGAATCAGCCCCAGCATTTT.

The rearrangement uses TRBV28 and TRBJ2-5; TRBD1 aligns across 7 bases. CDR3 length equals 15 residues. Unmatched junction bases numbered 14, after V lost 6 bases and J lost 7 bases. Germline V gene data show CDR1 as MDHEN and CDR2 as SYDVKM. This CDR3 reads CASSSRDRVWGTQYF. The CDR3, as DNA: TGTGCCAGCAGCTCCCGGGACAGAGTATGGGGGACCCAGTACTTC.

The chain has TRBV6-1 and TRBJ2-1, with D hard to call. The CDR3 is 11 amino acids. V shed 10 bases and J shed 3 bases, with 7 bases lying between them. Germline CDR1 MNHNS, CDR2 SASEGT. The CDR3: CATIGYNEQFF. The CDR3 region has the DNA TGTGCCACCATAGGCTACAATGAGCAGTTCTTC.

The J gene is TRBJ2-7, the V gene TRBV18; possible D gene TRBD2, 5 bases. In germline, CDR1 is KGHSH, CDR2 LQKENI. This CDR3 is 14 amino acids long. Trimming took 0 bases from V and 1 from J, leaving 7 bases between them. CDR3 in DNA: TGTGCCAGCTCACCACCCAGAGGGTCCTACGAGCAGTACTTC. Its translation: CASSPPRGSYEQYF.

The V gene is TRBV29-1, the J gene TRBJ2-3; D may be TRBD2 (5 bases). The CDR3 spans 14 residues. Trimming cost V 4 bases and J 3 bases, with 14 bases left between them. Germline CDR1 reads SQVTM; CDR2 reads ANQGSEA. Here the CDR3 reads CSVAFREGTDTQYF. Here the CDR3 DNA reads TGCAGCGTTGCGTTTCGTGAGGGTACAGATACGCAGTATTTT.

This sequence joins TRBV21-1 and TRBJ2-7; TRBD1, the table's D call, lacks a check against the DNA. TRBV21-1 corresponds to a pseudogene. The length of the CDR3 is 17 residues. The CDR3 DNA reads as TGTGCCAGCAGCAAAGCGCCGCAGGGGGCATGGGCCTACGAGCAGTACTTC. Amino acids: CASSKAPQGAWAYEQYF.

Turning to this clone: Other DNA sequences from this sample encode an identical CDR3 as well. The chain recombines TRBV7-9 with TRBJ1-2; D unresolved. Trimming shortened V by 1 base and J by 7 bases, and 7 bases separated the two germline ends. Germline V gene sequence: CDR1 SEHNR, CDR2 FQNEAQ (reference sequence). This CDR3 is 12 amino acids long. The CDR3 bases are TGTGCCAGCAGCTTAGAGTCTGGTGGCTACACCTTC. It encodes CASSLESGGYTF.